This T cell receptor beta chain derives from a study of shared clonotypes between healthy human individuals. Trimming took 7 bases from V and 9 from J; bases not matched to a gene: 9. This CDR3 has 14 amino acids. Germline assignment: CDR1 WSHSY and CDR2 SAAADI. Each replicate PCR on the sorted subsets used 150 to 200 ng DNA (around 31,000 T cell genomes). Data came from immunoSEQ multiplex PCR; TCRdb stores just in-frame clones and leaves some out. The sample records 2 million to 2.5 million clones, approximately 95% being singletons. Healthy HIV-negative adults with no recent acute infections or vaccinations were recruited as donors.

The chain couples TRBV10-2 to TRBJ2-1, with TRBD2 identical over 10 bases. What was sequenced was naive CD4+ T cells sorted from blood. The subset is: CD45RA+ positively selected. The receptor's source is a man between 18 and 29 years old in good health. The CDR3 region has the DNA TGCGCCAGCAAGGAAGCGGGGGGGCCGAGTGAGCAGTTCTTC. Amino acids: CASKEAGGPSEQFF.